The next 21 T cell receptor beta chains were all read from a single sample in a study of post-analysis software for immune sequencing data. Overall study results and limits: When patients were compared with controls, 4 or 5 TRBV segments were more frequent, TRBV5-6, TRBV5-1 and TRBV20-1 among them.

No antigens are known for them. Incorporated into the TCR beta cDNA libraries were unique molecular identifiers, which served to reduce PCR and sequencing biases. From the PCR reads, TCRdb called clonotypes with MiXCR, one entry per CDR3 protein. The sample contains roughly 700,000 distinct CDR3 sequences, about 27% of which appear only once. Sequences were obtained from blood. Every receptor here comes from a girl aged 10 to 17 with multiple sclerosis.

In nucleotides, the CDR3 is TGCGCCAGCAGCCCAGGATTCGACAGGGGGGACTCCTACAATGAGCAGTTCTTC. It specifies CASSPGFDRGDSYNEQFF. The chain carries TRBV4-1 and TRBJ2-1, with TRBD1 matching over 9 bases. Trimming at V came to 4 bases and at J to 0 bases, leaving 10 bases not matched to a gene. CDR1 is MGHRA, CDR2 YSYEKL, per germline. The CDR3 loop spans 18 amino acids.

This clonotype was seen more than once but under ten times. The chain is built from TRBV5-1 and TRBJ2-3; possibly TRBD2 for D (5 bases). V was clipped by 3 bases and J by 8 bases, with 28 bases between them. Germline V gives CDR1 SGHRS, CDR2 YFSETQ. The CDR3 is 18 residues long. CDR3 DNA: TGCGCCAGCAGCTCCCGTAGGTCGGGGAAACCAACTTCGGGTACGCAGTATTTT. Translating gives CASSSRRSGKPTSGTQYF.

This clonotype was seen a handful of times. V gene TRBV15 combines with J gene TRBJ2-1, with 8 nucleotides matching TRBD1. Trimming at V came to 1 base and at J to 7 bases, leaving 18 bases not matched to a gene. Germline loops: CDR1 LNHNV, CDR2 YYDKDF (reference sequence). There are 19 residues in the CDR3. The CDR3 spells CATSRGIRQDRDPPNEQFF. The DNA for the CDR3 is TGTGCCACCAGCAGAGGTATAAGGCAGGACAGGGACCCCCCAAATGAGCAGTTCTTC.

This clonotype has more than one count but fewer than ten. The chain employs TRBV7-8 and TRBJ2-3; the D call may be TRBD1 or TRBD2 (5 bases each). CDR3 length: 15 amino acids. With 2 bases removed from V and 5 bases from J, the gap between germline ends came to 14 bases. Germline V gene lookup returns CDR1 SGHVS and CDR2 FQNEAQ. The CDR3 protein is CASSLSRGEIDTQYF. In DNA form, the CDR3 reads TGTGCCAGCAGCTTATCTAGGGGAGAGATAGATACGCAGTATTTT. Full variable domain (rest looked up from reference TRBV7-8 and TRBJ2-3): GAGVSQSPRYKVAKRGQDVALRCDPISGHVSLFWYQQALGQGPEFLTYFQNEAQLDKSGLPSDRFFAERPEGSVSTLKIQRTQQEDSAVYLCASSLSRGEIDTQYFGPGTRLTVL.

The chain carries TRBV18 and TRBJ2-1; the D is unclear. This CDR3 region has 14 residues. Per the germline V gene, CDR1 is KGHSH and CDR2 is LQKENI. Trimming cost V 5 bases and J 4 bases, with 12 bases left between them. In DNA form, the CDR3 reads TGTGCCAGCTCATCCGATCCACGGTACAATGAGCAGTTCTTC. Its protein is CASSSDPRYNEQFF.

This clonotype was seen many times. This chain joins TRBV6-1 and TRBJ2-3, with 7 nucleotides matching TRBD1. Losses at the gene ends were 7 bases for V and 2 bases for J; bases not matched to a gene: 9. CDR3 length: 15 residues. The germline CDR1 and CDR2 sequences are MNHNS and SASEGT. CDR3 bases: TGTGCCAGCACCATAGGGGGCCGTTTCACAGATACGCAGTATTTT. This sequence encodes CASTIGGRFTDTQYF.

A few counts support this clonotype. CDR3 protein: CASSPLTGEHVLTF. CDR3 sequence (DNA): TGTGCCAGCAGTCCCTTGACAGGGGAACACGTCCTGACTTTC. The chain employs TRBV28 and TRBJ2-6; TRBD1 aligns across 8 bases. This CDR3 region has 14 residues. The germline CDR1 and CDR2 sequences are MDHEN and SYDVKM. J gave up 11 bases and V 5 bases, and 8 bases lay outside the gene matches.

This clonotype was seen many times. This chain joins TRBV27 and TRBJ1-5; TRBD1 aligns across 7 bases. V dropped 8 bases and J dropped 2; count of bases not matched to a gene: 0. The CDR3 sequence is 12 residues long. Looked up from germline, CDR1 is MNHEY and CDR2 is SMNVEV (reference sequence). The CDR3 spells CASGQGNQPQHF. In DNA, the CDR3 is TGTGCCAGCGGACAGGGCAATCAGCCCCAGCATTTT.

This clonotype has a count of ten or more. The chain has TRBV29-1 and TRBJ1-2; D not resolved. The V end was cut by 0 bases, the J end by 3 bases, with 14 bases between. CDR1 and CDR2 (germline): SQVTM, ANQGSEA. CDR3 length: 15 amino acids. This CDR3 is CSVEDQQVAYYGYTF. The CDR3 nucleotides read TGCAGCGTTGAAGATCAGCAGGTGGCGTACTATGGCTACACCTTC.

The chain joins TRBV7-8 to TRBJ2-3; D is unclear. Germline V gene lookup returns CDR1 SGHVS and CDR2 FQNEAQ. This CDR3 contains 15 residues. Trimming cost V 5 bases and J 2 bases, with 14 bases left between them. The CDR3: CASSPRAQVTDTQYF. The CDR3 region has the DNA TGTGCCAGCAGCCCTAGGGCCCAAGTCACAGATACGCAGTATTTT. Filled out from reference TRBV7-8 and TRBJ2-3, the complete variable domain reads GAGVSQSPRYKVAKRGQDVALRCDPISGHVSLFWYQQALGQGPEFLTYFQNEAQLDKSGLPSDRFFAERPEGSVSTLKIQRTQQEDSAVYLCASSPRAQVTDTQYFGPGTRLTVL.

This clonotype has just a few counts. The chain links TRBV6-6 to TRBJ2-1, with unresolved D. The CDR3 is 17 residues long. The V end lost 7 bases, the J end lost 6 bases, and 25 bases lay between the germline ends. Germline V gene sequence: CDR1 MNHNY, CDR2 SVGAGI (reference sequence). CDR3 DNA sequence: TGTGCCAGCACCAAAGAGTTGGTAATATCAGAAGGCAATGAGCAGTTCTTC. Amino acids: CASTKELVISEGNEQFF.

The chain has TRBV4-1 and TRBJ2-1, with 9 bases identical to TRBD2. Looked up from germline, CDR1 is MGHRA and CDR2 is YSYEKL. The CDR3 is 15 residues long. With V trimmed by 3 bases and J by 10 bases, 10 bases remained unmatched. CDR3 nucleotide sequence: TGCGCCAGCAGCCAGGCTAGCGGGACGGTCCGGGAGCAGTTCTTC. This encodes CASSQASGTVREQFF.

This chain links TRBV5-1 with TRBJ1-2; 9 bases are shared with TRBD1. V shed 1 base and J 7 bases; nucleotides not matched to a gene: 11. The CDR3 has 16 amino acids. Germline CDR1 reads SGHRS; CDR2 reads YFSETQ. The CDR3 loop reads CASSLSTGQGWSGYTF. The CDR3, as DNA: TGCGCCAGCAGCTTGAGCACGGGACAGGGTTGGAGTGGCTACACCTTC.

The chain has TRBV29-1 and TRBJ2-6; TRBD1 agrees at 9 bases. Looked up from germline, CDR1 is SQVTM and CDR2 is ANQGSEA. CDR3 length: 16 residues. V gave up 5 bases and J gave up 0 bases; unmatched junction bases: 5. The CDR3 is CSVMGQGDSGANVLTF. In DNA, the CDR3 is TGCAGCGTTATGGGACAGGGCGACTCTGGGGCCAACGTCCTGACTTTC.

A few counts support this clonotype. The chain uses TRBV4-2 and TRBJ1-5; D not resolved. CDR3 length equals 13 residues. Trimming left V 3 bases short and J 5 bases short, with 8 bases between. Per the germline V gene, CDR1 is LGHNA and CDR2 is YNFKEQ. CDR3: CASSQSVHQPQHF. The DNA for the CDR3 is TGTGCCAGCAGCCAGTCAGTCCATCAGCCCCAGCATTTT.

Comments on this clonotype: This sequence may be a read error, since a much larger clone differs from it by one base. The chain links TRBV29-1 to TRBJ1-2, with no clear D. The length of the CDR3 is 11 residues. CDR1 and CDR2 from the germline V gene are SQVTM and ANQGSEA. Trimming left V 0 bases short and J 6 bases short, with 5 bases between. CDR3 DNA: TGCAGCGTTGAAGAGATTGATGGCTACACCTTC. Amino acids: CSVEEIDGYTF.

This sequence joins TRBV5-6 and TRBJ2-3; 9 bases are shared with TRBD2. This CDR3 region has 17 residues. The V gene end was trimmed by 3 bases and the J gene end by 0 bases; junction bases not matched to a gene: 8. In germline, CDR1 is SGHDT, CDR2 YYEEEE. The CDR3 sequence: CASSSLTSGTSTDTQYF. The CDR3 region has the DNA TGTGCCAGCAGCTCGCTGACTAGCGGTACAAGCACAGATACGCAGTATTTT.

The V and J genes are TRBV27 and TRBJ2-5; no definite D call. Judging by the DNA end, TRBJ2-7 fits better; the J call may be wrong. Germline V gene data show CDR1 as MNHEY and CDR2 as SMNVEV (reference sequence). The CDR3 totals 14 residues. CDR3 DNA: TGTGCCAGCAGTTTAGTGGTCCCTCCCCACGAGCAGTACTTC. As protein: CASSLVVPPHEQYF.

This clonotype came up a few times. This chain links TRBV29-1 with TRBJ2-1, with D possibly TRBD2 on 6 matching bases. The CDR3 is made up of 11 amino acids. From germline, CDR1 is SQVTM and CDR2 ANQGSEA. The V end was cut by 4 bases, the J end by 7 bases, with 8 bases between. This CDR3 is CSVGGTNEQFF. The CDR3 DNA reads TGCAGCGTTGGAGGGACTAATGAGCAGTTCTTC.

The chain links TRBV4-1 to TRBJ1-2, with D hard to call. Germline V gives CDR1 MGHRA, CDR2 YSYEKL. Trimming removed 0 bases from V and 4 bases from J, with 12 bases in between. There are 15 residues in the CDR3. DNA for the CDR3: TGCGCCAGCAGCCAAGATGGAGGGCAACTCTATGGCTACACCTTC. It yields the protein CASSQDGGQLYGYTF.

The chain recombines TRBV12-3 or TRBV12-4 with TRBJ2-7, with D tentatively TRBD1 (6 bases). This CDR3 is 14 amino acids long. Trimming removed 4 bases at V and 2 bases at J, with 12 bases between. This chain's CDR3 is CASSSSGEPYEQYF. CDR3 nucleotide sequence: TGTGCCAGCAGTTCCTCAGGGGAGCCCTACGAGCAGTACTTC.